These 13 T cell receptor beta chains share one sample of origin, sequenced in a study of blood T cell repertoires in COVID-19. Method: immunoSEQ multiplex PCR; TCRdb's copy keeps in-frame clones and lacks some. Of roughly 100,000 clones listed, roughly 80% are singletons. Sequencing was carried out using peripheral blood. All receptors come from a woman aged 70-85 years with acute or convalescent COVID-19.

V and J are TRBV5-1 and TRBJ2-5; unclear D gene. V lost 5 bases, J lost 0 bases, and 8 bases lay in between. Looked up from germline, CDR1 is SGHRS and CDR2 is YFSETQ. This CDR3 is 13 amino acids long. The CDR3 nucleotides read TGCGCCAGCAGGCGGATGGACCAAGAGACCCAGTACTTC. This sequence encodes CASRRMDQETQYF. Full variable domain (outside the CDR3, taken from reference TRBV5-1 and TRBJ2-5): KAGVTQTPRYLIKTRGQQVTLSCSPISGHRSVSWYQQTPGQGLQFLFEYFSETQRNKGNFPGRFSGRQFSNSRSEMNVSTLELGDSALYLCASRRMDQETQYFGPGTRLLVL.

CDR3 residues: CASSEVFKGVINQPQHF. DNA for the CDR3: TGTGCCAGCAGTGAAGTATTTAAGGGGGTGATTAATCAGCCCCAGCATTTT. The chain is built from TRBV6-1 and TRBJ1-5; D is possibly TRBD1 (6 bases). This CDR3 region has 17 residues. Germline V gene sequence: CDR1 MNHNS, CDR2 SASEGT. Trimming cost V 1 base and J 4 bases, with 17 bases left between them.

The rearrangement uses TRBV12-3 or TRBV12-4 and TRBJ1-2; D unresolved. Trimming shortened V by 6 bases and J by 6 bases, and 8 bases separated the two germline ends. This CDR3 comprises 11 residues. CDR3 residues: CASSTQNGYTF. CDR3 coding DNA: TGTGCCAGCAGCACCCAGAATGGCTACACCTTC.

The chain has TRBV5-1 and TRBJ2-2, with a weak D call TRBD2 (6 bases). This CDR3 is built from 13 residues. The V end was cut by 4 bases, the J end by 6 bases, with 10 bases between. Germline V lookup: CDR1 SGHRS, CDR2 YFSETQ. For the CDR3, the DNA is TGCGCCAGCAGCGCGGGATGGTCCGGGGAGCTGTTTTTT. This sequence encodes CASSAGWSGELFF. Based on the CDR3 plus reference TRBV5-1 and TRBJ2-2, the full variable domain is KAGVTQTPRYLIKTRGQQVTLSCSPISGHRSVSWYQQTPGQGLQFLFEYFSETQRNKGNFPGRFSGRQFSNSRSEMNVSTLELGDSALYLCASSAGWSGELFFGEGSRLTVL.

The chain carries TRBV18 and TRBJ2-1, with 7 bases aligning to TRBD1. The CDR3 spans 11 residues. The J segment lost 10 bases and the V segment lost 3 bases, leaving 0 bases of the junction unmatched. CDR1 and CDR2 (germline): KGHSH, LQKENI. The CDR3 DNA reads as TGTGCCAGCTCACCGGACAGGGAGCAGTTCTTC. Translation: CASSPDREQFF.

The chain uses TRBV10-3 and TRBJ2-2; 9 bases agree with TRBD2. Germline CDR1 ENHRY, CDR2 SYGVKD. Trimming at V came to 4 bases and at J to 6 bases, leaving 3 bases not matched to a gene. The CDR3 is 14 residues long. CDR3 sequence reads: CAISGGGGPGELFF. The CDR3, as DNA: TGTGCCATCAGTGGCGGGGGGGGCCCCGGGGAGCTGTTTTTT.

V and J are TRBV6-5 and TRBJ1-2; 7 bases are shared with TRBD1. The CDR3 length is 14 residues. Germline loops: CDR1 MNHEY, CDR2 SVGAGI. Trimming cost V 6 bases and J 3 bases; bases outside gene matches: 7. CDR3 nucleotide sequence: TGTGCCAGCAGCGTCGCCGGGACAGACTATGGCTACACCTTC. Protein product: CASSVAGTDYGYTF.

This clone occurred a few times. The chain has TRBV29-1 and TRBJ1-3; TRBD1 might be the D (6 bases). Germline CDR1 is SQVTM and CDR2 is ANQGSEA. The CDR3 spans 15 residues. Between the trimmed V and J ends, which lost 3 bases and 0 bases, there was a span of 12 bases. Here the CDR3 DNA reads TGCAGCGTTGAGAGGGGGGGACCCTCTGGAAACACCATATATTTT. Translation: CSVERGGPSGNTIYF.

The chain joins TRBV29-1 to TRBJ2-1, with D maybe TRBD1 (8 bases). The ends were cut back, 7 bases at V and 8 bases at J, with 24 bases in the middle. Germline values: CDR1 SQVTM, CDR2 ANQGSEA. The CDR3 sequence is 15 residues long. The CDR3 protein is CSAREIDRGGDEQFF. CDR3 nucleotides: TGCAGCGCCCGGGAAATTGACAGGGGAGGGGATGAGCAGTTCTTC.

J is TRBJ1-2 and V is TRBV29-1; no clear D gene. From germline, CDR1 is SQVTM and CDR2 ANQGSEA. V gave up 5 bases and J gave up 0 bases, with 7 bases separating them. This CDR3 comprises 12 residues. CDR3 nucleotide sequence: TGCAGCGTTCAGGATACTAACTATGGCTACACCTTC. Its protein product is CSVQDTNYGYTF.

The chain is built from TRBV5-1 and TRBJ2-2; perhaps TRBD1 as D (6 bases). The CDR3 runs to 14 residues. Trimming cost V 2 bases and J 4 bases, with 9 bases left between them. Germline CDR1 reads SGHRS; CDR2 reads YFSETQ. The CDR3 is CASSLKGGTGELFF. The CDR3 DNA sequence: TGCGCCAGCAGCTTAAAAGGGGGCACCGGGGAGCTGTTTTTT.

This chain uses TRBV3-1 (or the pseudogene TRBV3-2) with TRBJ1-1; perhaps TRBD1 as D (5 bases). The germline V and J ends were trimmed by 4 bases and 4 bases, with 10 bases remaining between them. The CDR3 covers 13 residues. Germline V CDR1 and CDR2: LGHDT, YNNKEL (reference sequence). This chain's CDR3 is CASSPSGGTEAFF. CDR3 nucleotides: TGTGCCAGCAGCCCGTCGGGGGGCACTGAAGCTTTCTTT.

The CDR3 DNA reads TGTGCCAGCAGCCCGACTAGCGCGGGTACCGGGGAGCTGTTTTTT. As protein: CASSPTSAGTGELFF. The chain has TRBV11-2 and TRBJ2-2; 8 nucleotides line up with TRBD2. Germline assignment: CDR1 SGHAT and CDR2 FQNNGV. The V gene end was trimmed by 5 bases and the J gene end by 5 bases; junction bases not matched to a gene: 7. This CDR3 contains 15 residues.